This TCR beta chain stems from a study of metastatic and nonmetastatic thyroid tumors. Across the whole study: Repertoires from malignant and benign thyroid patients were compared across blood and tumor or nodule tissue. Whole-study findings and limits: Malignant thyroid tumors reportedly exceeded benign nodules significantly in TCR beta diversity, with the difference appearing in blood and tumor.

The CDR3 has 15 amino acids. The germline gives CDR1 SNHLY, CDR2 FYNNEI. Unmatched junction bases numbered 8, after V lost 4 bases and J lost 5 bases. Prior to thyroid surgery, none of the patients had received any treatment. Per the original methods: A papillary thyroid cancer distant-metastasis classifier was built from CDR3 differences across clinicopathological groups. TCRdb reassembled clones from the PCR reads with MiXCR. The V and J calls and clone size are TCRdb's, not the authors'. The sample has around 21,000 clones, about 17% seen once. This clone has at least ten counts. Its specificity is not known.

The sequence was collected from a male donor with papillary thyroid cancer or a benign thyroid nodule (not recorded which). Some clones in this sample may be carry-over from other donors' samples. The sequenced sample consisted of blood. V is TRBV2 and J is TRBJ2-7; 10 nucleotides agree with TRBD2. The CDR3 protein is CASSALAGAPHEQYF. The CDR3 region has the DNA TGTGCCAGCAGTGCTCTAGCGGGAGCGCCCCACGAGCAGTACTTC.